The clone carrying this TCR beta chain was counted only a few times. These data belong to a study of T-cell memory formation after mild COVID-19. Germline CDR1 is SNHLY and CDR2 is FYNNEI. Between the trimmed V and J ends, which lost 7 bases and 5 bases, there was a span of 5 bases. CDR3 length: 10 residues. TCRdb reanalysed the 5' RACE reads using MiXCR and keeps one entry per CDR3 protein. The repertoire holds 400,000 or so distinct CDR3 sequences, with approximately 20% as singletons. The chain is built from TRBV2 and TRBJ2-5; D gene unclear. Sequences were obtained from PBMCs or a T cell subset sorted from them (not recorded which). The clonotype comes from an adult woman who had mild COVID-19 (a few samples of this study predate the infection). Cell type and time point are not known. DNA of the CDR3: TGTGCCAGCAAGTTGGAGACCCAGTACTTC. Encoded protein: CASKLETQYF. Together with reference TRBV2 and TRBJ2-5, the CDR3 gives the full variable domain: EPEVTQTPSHQVTQMGQEVILRCVPISNHLYFYWYRQILGQKVEFLVSFYNNEISEKSEIFDDQFSVERPDGSNFTLKIRSTKLEDSAMYFCASKLETQYFGPGTRLLVL.